This TCR beta chain was recorded in a study of T-cell memory formation after mild COVID-19 (dated by TCRdb to about 2021). Broadly, across the study: TCR sequence clusters from the two donors were largely donor specific. The cohort comprised two young, previously healthy adult volunteers, one female and one male. Longitudinal TCRalpha and TCRbeta repertoire sequencing tracked T-cell clones expanding and contracting after mild COVID-19 in a couple of donors. What the research found in general, with its limitations: Contracting CD4+ clones were located mainly in the CM and EM memory subsets, whereas CD8+ clones were found to be enriched in EMRA. Some responding clones were found in pre-infection memory, which suggests that pre-existing cross-reactive memory T cells took part in the SARS-CoV-2 response. SARS-CoV-2 specificity was not confirmed for the second-wave clones peaking on day 37. Clones contracting from day 15 to 85 had balanced CD4/CD8 phenotypes, while a second wave expanding from day 15 to 37 was biased towards CD4+. The study covered only a couple of mild cases, and larger cohorts including severe cases with pre-infection samples were considered necessary.

Ficoll-Paque density gradient centrifugation was the method used to isolate PBMCs. This clonotype was seen many times. Its antigen is still unknown. The record has no base qualities; no much larger clone is one base away. The listed sequencing device is Illumina NovaSeq 6000. cDNA libraries for TCRalpha and TCRbeta were prepared by 5'RACE using constant-segment primers, with sample barcodes and unique molecular identifiers added. RNA was extracted from every sample with Trizol reagent. The libraries were amplified in two PCR steps, and the second step added a second sample barcode and Illumina TruSeq adapters. Sequencing of the libraries was done on an Illumina NovaSeq, producing 2 x 150 bp paired-end reads. As for how the authors treated the data: Reads were demultiplexed and collapsed into UMI-guided consensus sequences with migec v1.2.7. Using mixcr v2.1.11, UMI consensuses were aligned to TRA and TRB V and J templates and then assembled into clonotypes. A clonotype was counted as expanded or contracted only when both edgeR and NoisET called the clonotype significant, with the noise models trained on biological replicates. edgeR calls used a false discovery rate-adjusted p below 0.01 and a log2 fold-change threshold of 1. As an exploratory analysis of dynamics, max-normalized trajectories of the 1000 most abundant clonotypes were examined by PCA with hierarchical clustering. Separately sequenced CD4+ and CD8+ repertoires were used to assign a CD4 or CD8 phenotype to each responding clone. TCRdb passed the public sequencing reads through fastp at Q25 and MiXCR, retaining productive beta sequences. All rows with the same CDR3 protein become a single entry with the most common DNA and genes. TCRdb's processing, not the authors' own work, is the source of the V and J calls. The sample table lists roughly 300,000 distinct CDR3 sequences, 7% to 10% of them with a count of one. The ten top clones hold 20% to 25% of the sample.

Counted from cysteine to phenylalanine, this CDR3 has 14 amino acids. The CDR3 DNA has 42 bases and is translated from base 1. For CDR1 and CDR2, the germline V gene (reference sequence) lists MNHEY and SMNVEV. Trimming accounts for 3 bases at V and 5 bases at J, while the number of junction bases matched to no gene is 5. The sequenced material came from PBMCs or a T cell subset sorted from them (not recorded which). The source of this sequence is a man aged 18-30 years who had mild COVID-19 (a few samples of this study predate the infection). The sample titles of this study are shuffled in the database, so cell type and time point are left out; the donor was told from shared clones. In this chain, TRBV27 is recombined with TRBJ2-7, with 9 bases aligning to TRBD1. DNA sequence: TGTGCCAGCAGTTTCCATACAGGGGGCAACGAGCAGTACTTC. This yields the protein CASSFHTGGNEQYF.